This record covers a single TCR beta chain. TCRdb's copy holds only in-frame clones and misses some; the assay was immunoSEQ multiplex PCR. This table has roughly 58,000 clones, around 66% appearing once. The sample belongs to a study of blood T cell repertoires in COVID-19. Study details: Nucleic acid was either cDNA or gDNA, and it came from T cells, B-cell-depleted T cells, or PBMCs.

Trimming stripped 0 bases from V and 9 bases from J, with 9 bases between. CDR3 length: 13 amino acids. The germline gives CDR1 MNHNS, CDR2 SASEGT. V gene TRBV6-1 combines with J gene TRBJ2-1, with D perhaps matching TRBD2 (5 bases). This sequence was found in a woman between 55 and 75 years old who had been exposed to COVID-19. The material sequenced was PBMCs or T cells enriched from blood (not recorded which). CDR3 in DNA: TGTGCCAGCAGTGAAGCGCAAGGAGGTGAGCAGTTCTTC. It yields the protein CASSEAQGGEQFF.